This T cell receptor beta chain appears in the sequencing data of a study of early T cells in non-severe SARS-CoV-2 infection. The wider study: The chains were unpaired, and the sequenced material was bulk RNA from unsorted whole blood.

Germline loops: CDR1 SGHRS, CDR2 YFSETQ. The CDR3 contains 15 residues. The V end lost 4 bases, the J end lost 4 bases, and 16 bases lay between the germline ends. Study-wide points: There was a bias toward anti-spike CD8 responses in VDJdb matching, which missed private and CD4 specificities.

Researchers tagged individual cDNA molecules with unique molecular identifiers. TCRdb recomputed calls from the 5' RACE reads with MiXCR, one row per CDR3 protein. The sample lists about 82,000 distinct CDR3 sequences, around 13% seen once, with 5.5% to 7.5% in the top ten. Remarks on this clonotype: Antigen specificity is unknown.

The rearrangement joins TRBV5-1 to TRBJ2-3; D possibly corresponds to TRBD1 (6 bases). Sequencing input: whole blood. The receptor's source is an adult who was a healthcare worker with PCR-confirmed SARS-CoV-2 infection or an uninfected control (not recorded which). The CDR3 spells CASSPREGGADTQYF. CDR3 sequence (DNA): TGCGCCAGCAGCCCTCGGGAAGGGGGTGCAGATACGCAGTATTTT.